Given below is one TCR beta chain in context. Its antigen is not yet known. No base-level quality is on record; no much larger clone is a single base apart. Library preparation was by multiplex PCR. The run used an Illumina HiSeq 4000. CDR3 regions were amplified by Arm-PCR with iRepertoire HTBI primers to construct TCR beta libraries. Before sequencing, the PCR products underwent gel purification. The authors processed their data as follows. Gene usage analysis of CDR3 amino acid clonotypes used the approximately 62 TRBV and about 13 TRBJ segments found across samples. Filtered high-quality paired reads were merged into contigs using COPE and FqMerger. BLAST was used to align contigs to IMGT TRBV, TRBD and TRBJ reference genes, with CDR3 defined following IMGT. Clonotypes above 0.1% frequency were classified as highly expanded clones. Repertoire diversity was measured by Shannon entropy, and V-J evenness by the Gini coefficient. A clonotype found in more than one individual was treated as public. TCRdb reworked the public reads: Q25 trimming with fastp, MiXCR clone assembly, productive beta chains retained. Rows matching on CDR3 protein sequence are summarized as one entry with the most common DNA and genes. TCRdb, not the original authors, processed these V and J calls. This sample gives some 330,000 distinct CDR3 sequences in total; roughly 24% of them show up just once. Around a quarter of the sample comes from the top ten.

What this sample's time point label stands for: persistent/refractory GD, antithyroid drugs over 5 years with positive TRAb. For both TCR sequencing and RNA sequencing, RNA was extracted from PBMCs in TRIzol. The diagnosis of Graves' disease followed American Thyroid Association guidelines. The patients came from an endocrinology department in Xi'an, China. Each patient gave roughly 10 milliliters of peripheral blood, collected in an EDTA anticoagulant tube. Ficoll Paque Plus density gradient separation was used to isolate PBMCs, and no further T cell sorting was done. An Agilent 2100 Bioanalyzer and agarose gel were used to assess RNA quality, and a NanoDrop 2000 was used to measure RNA concentration. This entry is derived from a study of regulatory T cells in long-lasting Graves disease (dated by TCRdb to the early 2020s). For the wider study: Persistent Graves' disease meant more than 5 years of antithyroid drug treatment with TSH receptor autoantibodies that stayed positive. This study used TCR sequencing and RNA sequencing of peripheral blood to compare persistent Graves' disease patients against newly diagnosed Graves' disease patients. The study was registered as a clinical trial and conducted in China. A total of 33 samples underwent TCR sequencing, from about 13 patients with persistent Graves' disease and some 20 patients with newly diagnosed Graves' disease. In the clinical cohort, patients with persistent Graves' disease had used antithyroid drugs for an average of roughly 10 years.

Broader findings and caveats from the paper: Sequencing and analysis were limited to the TCR beta chain. As a limitation, the authors acknowledged that the small sample size may reduce accuracy. Lower TCR Shannon entropy and fewer highly expanded clones were observed in persistent Graves' disease patients than in newly diagnosed patients, which suggested clonal expansion. Only peripheral blood was studied, because thyroid tissue, the primary lesion, was inaccessible. Patients with persistent disease shared more public clonotypes (about 2,500) than newly diagnosed patients did (around 930).

This TCR came from a woman aged 40-49 years with Graves disease. Donor details come from another sample of the same person, matched by shared clones. The input for sequencing was peripheral blood mononuclear cells (PBMCs), taken when the disease was refractory, from a patient treated with antithyroid drugs.

This receptor carries the CDR3 CASSPLPSGGQYF. The base sequence is TGTGCCAGCAGTCCCCTCCCGTCCGGTGGCCAGTACTTC. The chain is encoded by TRBV6-1 joined to TRBJ2-5; a confident D gene designation cannot be given. Sequences MNHNS (CDR1) and SASEGT (CDR2) are obtained from the germline V gene. V lost 5 bases and J lost 10 bases; the stretch between them is 17 bases long. Measured from the cysteine to the phenylalanine, the CDR3 is 13 residues long. The read is trimmed to its CDR3 DNA, 39 bases read in frame from base 1.